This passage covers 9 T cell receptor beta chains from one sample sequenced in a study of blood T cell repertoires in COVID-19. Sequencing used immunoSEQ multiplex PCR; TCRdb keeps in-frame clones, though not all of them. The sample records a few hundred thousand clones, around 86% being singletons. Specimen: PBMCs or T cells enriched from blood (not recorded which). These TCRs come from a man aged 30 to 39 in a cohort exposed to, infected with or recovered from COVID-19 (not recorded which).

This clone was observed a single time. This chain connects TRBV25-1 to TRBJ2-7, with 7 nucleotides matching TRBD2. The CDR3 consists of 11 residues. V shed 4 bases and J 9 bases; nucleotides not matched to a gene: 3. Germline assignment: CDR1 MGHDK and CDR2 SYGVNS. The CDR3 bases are TGTGCCAGCAGTGCCACTAGCGTGCAGTACTTC. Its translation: CASSATSVQYF.

This CDR3 reads CAGLVGGGSSYNEQFF. The CDR3 DNA follows: TGTGCCGGCTTAGTGGGTGGCGGGAGCTCCTACAATGAGCAGTTCTTC. The gene calls are TRBV2 and TRBJ2-1; 7 bases are shared with TRBD2. V shed 11 bases and J 0 bases; nucleotides not matched to a gene: 13. CDR1 and CDR2 from the germline V gene are SNHLY and FYNNEI. CDR3 length equals 16 residues. Full variable domain (missing parts from reference TRBV2 and TRBJ2-1): EPEVTQTPSHQVTQMGQEVILRCVPISNHLYFYWYRQILGQKVEFLVSFYNNEISEKSEIFDDQFSVERPDGSNFTLKIRSTKLEDSAMYFCAGLVGGGSSYNEQFFGPGTRLTVL.

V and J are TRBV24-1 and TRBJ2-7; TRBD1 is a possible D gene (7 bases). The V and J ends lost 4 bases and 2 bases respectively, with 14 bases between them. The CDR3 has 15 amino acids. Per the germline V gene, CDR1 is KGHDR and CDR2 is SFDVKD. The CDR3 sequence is CATSDGPRGAYEQYF. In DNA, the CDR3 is TGTGCCACCAGTGACGGACCCAGGGGGGCCTACGAGCAGTACTTC.

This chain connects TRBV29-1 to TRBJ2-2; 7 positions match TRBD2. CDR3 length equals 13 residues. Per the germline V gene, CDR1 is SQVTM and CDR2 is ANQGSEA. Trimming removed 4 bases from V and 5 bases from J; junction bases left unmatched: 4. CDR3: CSVAAGATGELFF. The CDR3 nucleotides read TGCAGCGTTGCGGCGGGAGCTACCGGGGAGCTGTTTTTT.

This CDR3 is CAAVEQGRNTGELFF. The CDR3 DNA sequence: TGCGCCGCCGTGGAGCAGGGTCGGAACACCGGGGAGCTGTTTTTT. The rearrangement links TRBV10-2 to TRBJ2-2, with a tentative D call TRBD1 (5 bases). Germline V gene sequence: CDR1 WSHSY, CDR2 SAAADI. V lost 11 bases to trimming and J lost 1 base, with 17 bases between them. The CDR3 extends over 15 amino acids.

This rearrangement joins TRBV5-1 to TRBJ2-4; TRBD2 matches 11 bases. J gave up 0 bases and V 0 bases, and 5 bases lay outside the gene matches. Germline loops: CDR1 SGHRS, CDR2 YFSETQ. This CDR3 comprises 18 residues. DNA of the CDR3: TGCGCCAGCAGCTTGGTGCTAGCGGGAGGTGGAGCCAAAAACATTCAGTACTTC. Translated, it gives CASSLVLAGGGAKNIQYF.

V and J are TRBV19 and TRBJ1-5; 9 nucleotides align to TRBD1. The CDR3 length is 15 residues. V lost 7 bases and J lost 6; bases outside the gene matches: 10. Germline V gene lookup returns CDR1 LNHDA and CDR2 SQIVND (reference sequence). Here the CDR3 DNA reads TGTGCCAGTACTCCAACGGGACAGGGCGGTCAGCCCCAGCATTTT. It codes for CASTPTGQGGQPQHF.

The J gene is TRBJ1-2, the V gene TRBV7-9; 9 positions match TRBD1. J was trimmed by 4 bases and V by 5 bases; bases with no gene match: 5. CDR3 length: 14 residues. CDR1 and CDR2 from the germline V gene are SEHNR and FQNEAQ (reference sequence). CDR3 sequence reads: CASSRDRESYGYTF. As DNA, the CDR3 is TGTGCCAGCAGCCGGGACAGGGAAAGCTATGGCTACACCTTC. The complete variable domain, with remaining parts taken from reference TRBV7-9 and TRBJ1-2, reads DTGVSQNPRHKITKRGQNVTFRCDPISEHNRLYWYRQTLGQGPEFLTYFQNEAQLEKSRLLSDRFSAERPKGSFSTLEIQRTEQGDSAMYLCASSRDRESYGYTFGSGTRLTVV.

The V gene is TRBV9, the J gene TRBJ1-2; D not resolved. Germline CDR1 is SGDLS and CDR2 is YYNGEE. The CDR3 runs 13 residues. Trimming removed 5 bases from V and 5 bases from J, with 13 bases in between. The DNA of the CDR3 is TGTGCCAGCAGTGGCCGAGAGCGTTATGGCTACACCTTC. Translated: CASSGRERYGYTF. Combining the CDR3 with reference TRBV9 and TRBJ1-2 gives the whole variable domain DSGVTQTPKHLITATGQRVTLRCSPRSGDLSVYWYQQSLDQGLQFLIQYYNGEERAKGNILERFSAQQFPDLHSELNLSSLELGDSALYFCASSGRERYGYTFGSGTRLTVV.